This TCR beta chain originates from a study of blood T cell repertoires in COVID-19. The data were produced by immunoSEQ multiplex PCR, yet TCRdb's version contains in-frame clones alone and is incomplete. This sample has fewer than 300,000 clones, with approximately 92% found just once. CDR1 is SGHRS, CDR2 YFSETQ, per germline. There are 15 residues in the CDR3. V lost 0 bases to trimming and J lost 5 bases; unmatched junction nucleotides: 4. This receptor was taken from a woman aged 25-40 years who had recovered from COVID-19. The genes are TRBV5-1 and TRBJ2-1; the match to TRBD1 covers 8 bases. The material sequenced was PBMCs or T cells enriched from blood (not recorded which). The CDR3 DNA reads TGCGCCAGCAGCTTGGGGACAGGGCTGAACAATGAGCAGTTCTTC. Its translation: CASSLGTGLNNEQFF.